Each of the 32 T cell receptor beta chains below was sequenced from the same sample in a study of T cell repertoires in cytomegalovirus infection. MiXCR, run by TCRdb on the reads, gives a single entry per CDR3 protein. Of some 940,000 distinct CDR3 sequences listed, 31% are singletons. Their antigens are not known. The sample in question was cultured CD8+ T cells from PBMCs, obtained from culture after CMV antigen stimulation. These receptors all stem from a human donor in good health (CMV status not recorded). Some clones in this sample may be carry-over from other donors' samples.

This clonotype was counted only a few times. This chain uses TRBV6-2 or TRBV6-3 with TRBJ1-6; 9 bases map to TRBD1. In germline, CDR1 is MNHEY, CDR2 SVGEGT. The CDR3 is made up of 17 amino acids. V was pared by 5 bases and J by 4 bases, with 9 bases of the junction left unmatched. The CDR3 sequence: CASSDPGQGSYNSPLHF. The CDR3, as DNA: TGTGCCAGCAGTGATCCGGGACAGGGCTCTTATAATTCACCCCTCCACTTT.

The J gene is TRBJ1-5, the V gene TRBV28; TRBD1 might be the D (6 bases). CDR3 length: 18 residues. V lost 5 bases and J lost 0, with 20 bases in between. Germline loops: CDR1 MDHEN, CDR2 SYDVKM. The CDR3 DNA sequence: TGTGCCAGCAGTCGCGGGACAACCTATTCTTATAGCAATCAGCCCCAGCATTTT. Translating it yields CASSRGTTYSYSNQPQHF.

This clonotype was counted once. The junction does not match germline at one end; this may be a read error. This chain's CDR3 is CANSLARGADTQYF. The CDR3 nucleotides are TGTGCCAACAGCTTAGCCAGAGGCGCAGATACGCAGTATTTT. The chain carries TRBV7-6 and TRBJ2-3; unclear D gene. Germline V CDR1 and CDR2: SGHVS, FNYEAQ. The length of the CDR3 is 14 residues.

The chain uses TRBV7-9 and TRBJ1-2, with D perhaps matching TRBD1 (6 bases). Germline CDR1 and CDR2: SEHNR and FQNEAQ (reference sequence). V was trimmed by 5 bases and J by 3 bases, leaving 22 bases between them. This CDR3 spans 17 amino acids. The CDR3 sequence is CASSPLVRGASYYGYTF. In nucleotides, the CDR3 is TGTGCCAGCAGCCCTCTCGTTCGGGGGGCCTCATACTATGGCTACACCTTC.

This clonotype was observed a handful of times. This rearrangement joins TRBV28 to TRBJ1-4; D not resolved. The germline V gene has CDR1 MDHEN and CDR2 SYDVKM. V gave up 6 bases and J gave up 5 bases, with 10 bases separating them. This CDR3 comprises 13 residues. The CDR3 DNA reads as TGTGCCAGCAGCAAGGGTAGGAATGAAAAACTGTTTTTT. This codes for CASSKGRNEKLFF.

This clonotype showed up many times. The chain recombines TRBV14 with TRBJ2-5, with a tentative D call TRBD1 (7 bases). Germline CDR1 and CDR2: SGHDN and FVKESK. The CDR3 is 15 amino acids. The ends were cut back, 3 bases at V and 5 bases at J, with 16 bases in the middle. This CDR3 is CASSQVRGVQETQYF. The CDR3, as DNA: TGTGCCAGCAGCCAGGTCAGGGGGGTCCAGGAGACCCAGTACTTC.

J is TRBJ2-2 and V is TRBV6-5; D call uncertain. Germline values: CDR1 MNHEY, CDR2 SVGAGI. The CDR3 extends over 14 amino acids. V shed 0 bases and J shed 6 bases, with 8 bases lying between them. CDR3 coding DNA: TGTGCCAGCAGTTACTCGATTGGGGCCGGGGAGCTGTTTTTT. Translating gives CASSYSIGAGELFF.

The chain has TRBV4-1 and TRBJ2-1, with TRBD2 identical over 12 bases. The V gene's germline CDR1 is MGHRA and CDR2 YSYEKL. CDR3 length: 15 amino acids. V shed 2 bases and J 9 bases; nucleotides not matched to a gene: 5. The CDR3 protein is CASSQLAGGQSEQFF. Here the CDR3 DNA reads TGCGCCAGCAGCCAACTAGCGGGGGGGCAGAGTGAGCAGTTCTTC.

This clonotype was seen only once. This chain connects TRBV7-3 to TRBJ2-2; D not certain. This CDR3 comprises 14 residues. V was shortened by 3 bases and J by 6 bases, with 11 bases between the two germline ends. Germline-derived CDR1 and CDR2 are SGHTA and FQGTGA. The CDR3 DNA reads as TGTGCCAGCAGCTTCCCCGACGGAGCCGGGGAGCTGTTTTTT. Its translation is CASSFPDGAGELFF.

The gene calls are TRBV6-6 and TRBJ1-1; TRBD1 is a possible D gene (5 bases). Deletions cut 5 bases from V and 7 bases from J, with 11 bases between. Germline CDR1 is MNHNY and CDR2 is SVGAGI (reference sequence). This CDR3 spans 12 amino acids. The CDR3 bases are TGTGCCAGCAGTGCCCTCGACAGTGAAGCTTTCTTT. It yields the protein CASSALDSEAFF.

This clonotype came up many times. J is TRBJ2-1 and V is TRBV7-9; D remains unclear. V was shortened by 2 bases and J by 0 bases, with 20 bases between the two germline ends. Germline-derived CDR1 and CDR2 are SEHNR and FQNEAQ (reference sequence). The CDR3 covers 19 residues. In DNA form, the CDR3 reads TGTGCCAGCAGCTTATACCCTAACGTTATTCGGACCTCCTACAATGAGCAGTTCTTC. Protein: CASSLYPNVIRTSYNEQFF.

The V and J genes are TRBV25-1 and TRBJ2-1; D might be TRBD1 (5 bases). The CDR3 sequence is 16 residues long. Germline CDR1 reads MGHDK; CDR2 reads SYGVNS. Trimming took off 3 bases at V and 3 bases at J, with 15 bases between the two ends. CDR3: CASSDTTVTFYNEQFF. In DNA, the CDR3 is TGTGCCAGCAGTGATACGACAGTTACTTTCTACAATGAGCAGTTCTTC.

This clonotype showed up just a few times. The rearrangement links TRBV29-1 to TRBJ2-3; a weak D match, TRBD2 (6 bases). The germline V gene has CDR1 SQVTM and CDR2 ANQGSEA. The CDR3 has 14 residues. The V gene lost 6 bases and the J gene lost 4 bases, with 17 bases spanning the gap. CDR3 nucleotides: TGCAGCGTGGCGGGACTTGGAGGTCCAGATACGCAGTATTTT. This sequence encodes CSVAGLGGPDTQYF.

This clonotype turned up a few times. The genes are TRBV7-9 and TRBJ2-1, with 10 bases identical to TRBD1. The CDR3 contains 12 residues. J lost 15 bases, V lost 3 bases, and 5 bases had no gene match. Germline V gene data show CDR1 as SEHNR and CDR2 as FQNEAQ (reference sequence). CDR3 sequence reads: CASSLGDRGWFF. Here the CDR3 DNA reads TGTGCCAGCAGCTTGGGGGACAGGGGATGGTTCTTC.

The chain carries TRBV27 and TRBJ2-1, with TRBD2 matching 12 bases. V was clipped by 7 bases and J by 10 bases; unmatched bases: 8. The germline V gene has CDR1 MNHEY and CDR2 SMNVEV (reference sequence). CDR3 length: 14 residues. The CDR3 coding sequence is TGTGCCAGCACCGAACTAGCGGGGGGCGGGGAGCAGTTCTTC. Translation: CASTELAGGGEQFF.

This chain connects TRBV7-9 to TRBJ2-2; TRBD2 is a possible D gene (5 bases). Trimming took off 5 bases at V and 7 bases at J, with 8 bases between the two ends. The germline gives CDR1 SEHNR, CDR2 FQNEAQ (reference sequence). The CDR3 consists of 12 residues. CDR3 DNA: TGTGCCAGCAGCCGGGATGGCGGGGAGCTGTTTTTT. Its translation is CASSRDGGELFF.

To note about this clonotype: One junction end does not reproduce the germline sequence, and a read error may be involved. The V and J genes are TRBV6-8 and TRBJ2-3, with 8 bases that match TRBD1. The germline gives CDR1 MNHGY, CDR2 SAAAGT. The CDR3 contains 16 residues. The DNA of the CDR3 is TGTGCCGGCAGTTACTCACAGGGGGGTAGTTTAGATACGCAGTATTTT. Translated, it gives CAGSYSQGGSLDTQYF.

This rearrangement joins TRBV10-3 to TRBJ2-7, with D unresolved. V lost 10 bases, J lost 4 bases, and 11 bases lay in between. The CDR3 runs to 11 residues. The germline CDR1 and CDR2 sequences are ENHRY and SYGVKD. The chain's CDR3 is CATEDGYEQYF. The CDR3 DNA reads TGTGCCACAGAGGACGGTTACGAGCAGTACTTC.

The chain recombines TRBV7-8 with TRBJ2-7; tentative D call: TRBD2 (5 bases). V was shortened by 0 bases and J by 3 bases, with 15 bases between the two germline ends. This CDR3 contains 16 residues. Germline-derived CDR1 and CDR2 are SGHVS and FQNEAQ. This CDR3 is CASSLAGEDPFYEQYF. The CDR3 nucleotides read TGTGCCAGCAGCTTAGCGGGAGAGGACCCGTTCTACGAGCAGTACTTC.

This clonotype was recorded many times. CDR3 sequence (DNA): TGCGCCAGCAGCCAAGATTGGATGAACACTGAAGCTTTCTTT. Amino acids: CASSQDWMNTEAFF. This sequence joins TRBV4-1 and TRBJ1-1, with D hard to call. V was shortened by 0 bases and J by 0 bases, with 5 bases between the two germline ends. CDR3 length: 14 amino acids. The germline V gene has CDR1 MGHRA and CDR2 YSYEKL.

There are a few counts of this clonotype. In nucleotides, the CDR3 is TGTGCCAGCAGCGCCAGCGGTTACACCTTC. Translated, it gives CASSASGYTF. V is TRBV7-9 and J is TRBJ1-2; D is undetermined. Germline CDR1 and CDR2: SEHNR and FQNEAQ (reference sequence). This CDR3 is 10 amino acids long. V lost 5 bases to trimming and J lost 11 bases, with 9 bases between them. The whole variable domain, remainder taken from reference TRBV7-9 and TRBJ1-2, is DTGVSQNPRHKITKRGQNVTFRCDPISEHNRLYWYRQTLGQGPEFLTYFQNEAQLEKSRLLSDRFSAERPKGSFSTLEIQRTEQGDSAMYLCASSASGYTFGSGTRLTVV.

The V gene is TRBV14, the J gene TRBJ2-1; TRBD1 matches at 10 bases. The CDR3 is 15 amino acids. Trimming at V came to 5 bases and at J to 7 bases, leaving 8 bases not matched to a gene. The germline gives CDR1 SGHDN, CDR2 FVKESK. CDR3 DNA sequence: TGTGCCAGCAGCACCCCCTGGACAGGGGGAAATGAGCAGTTCTTC. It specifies CASSTPWTGGNEQFF.

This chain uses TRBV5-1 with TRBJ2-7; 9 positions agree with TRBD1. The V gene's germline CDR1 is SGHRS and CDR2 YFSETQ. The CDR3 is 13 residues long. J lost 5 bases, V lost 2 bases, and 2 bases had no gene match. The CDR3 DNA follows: TGCGCCAGCAGCTTTACAGGGGGCGACGAGCAGTACGTC. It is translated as CASSFTGGDEQYV.

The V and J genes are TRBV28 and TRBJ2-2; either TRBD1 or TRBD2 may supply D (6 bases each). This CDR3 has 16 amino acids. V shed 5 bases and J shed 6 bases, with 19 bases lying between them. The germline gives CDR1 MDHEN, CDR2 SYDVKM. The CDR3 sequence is CASSGGLYRDPGELFF. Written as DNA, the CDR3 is TGTGCCAGCAGTGGGGGGCTGTACCGGGACCCCGGGGAGCTGTTTTTT.

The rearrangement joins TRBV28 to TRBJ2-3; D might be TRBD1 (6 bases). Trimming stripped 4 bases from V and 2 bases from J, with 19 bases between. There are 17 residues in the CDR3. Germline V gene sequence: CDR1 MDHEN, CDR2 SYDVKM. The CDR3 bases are TGTGCCAGCAGTTCATCACCCACCGGGACACACACAGATACGCAGTATTTT. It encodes CASSSSPTGTHTDTQYF. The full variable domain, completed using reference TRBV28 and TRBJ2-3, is DVKVTQSSRYLVKRTGEKVFLECVQDMDHENMFWYRQDPGLGLRLIYFSYDVKMKEKGDIPEGYSVSREKKERFSLILESASTNQTSMYLCASSSSPTGTHTDTQYFGPGTRLTVL.

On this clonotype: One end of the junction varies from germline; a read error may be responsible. The CDR3 here is CASSLERGEYETQYF. CDR3 coding DNA: TGTGCTAGCAGCTTAGAAAGGGGGGAATACGAGACCCAGTACTTC. The chain carries TRBV7-7 and TRBJ2-5; D possibly matches TRBD1 or TRBD2 (6 bases each). There are 15 residues in the CDR3. The germline gives CDR1 SSHAT, CDR2 FNYEAQ (reference sequence).

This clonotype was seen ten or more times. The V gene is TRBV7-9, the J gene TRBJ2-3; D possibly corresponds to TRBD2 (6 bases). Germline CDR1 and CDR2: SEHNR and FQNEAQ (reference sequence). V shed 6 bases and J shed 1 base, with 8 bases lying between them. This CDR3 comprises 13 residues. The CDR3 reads CASRGGGTDTQYF. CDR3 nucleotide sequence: TGTGCCAGCAGAGGAGGGGGCACAGATACGCAGTATTTT. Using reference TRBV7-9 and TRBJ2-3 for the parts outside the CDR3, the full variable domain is DTGVSQNPRHKITKRGQNVTFRCDPISEHNRLYWYRQTLGQGPEFLTYFQNEAQLEKSRLLSDRFSAERPKGSFSTLEIQRTEQGDSAMYLCASRGGGTDTQYFGPGTRLTVL.

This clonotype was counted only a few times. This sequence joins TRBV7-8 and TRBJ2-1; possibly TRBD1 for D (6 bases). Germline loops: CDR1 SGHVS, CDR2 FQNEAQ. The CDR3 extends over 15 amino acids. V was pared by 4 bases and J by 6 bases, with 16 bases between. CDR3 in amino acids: CASSSRDRSVNEQFF. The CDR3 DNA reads TGTGCCAGCAGCTCCAGAGACAGGTCGGTCAATGAGCAGTTCTTC.

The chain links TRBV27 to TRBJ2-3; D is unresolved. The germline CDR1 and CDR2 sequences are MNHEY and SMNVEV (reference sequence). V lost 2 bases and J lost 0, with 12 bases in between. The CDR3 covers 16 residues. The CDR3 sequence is CASSLTPGRSTDTQYF. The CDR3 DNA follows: TGTGCCAGCAGTTTAACCCCCGGGCGGAGCACAGATACGCAGTATTTT.

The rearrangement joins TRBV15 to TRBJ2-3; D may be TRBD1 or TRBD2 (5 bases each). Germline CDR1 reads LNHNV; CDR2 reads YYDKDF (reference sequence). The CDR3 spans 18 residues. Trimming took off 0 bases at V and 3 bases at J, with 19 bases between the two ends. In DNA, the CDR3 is TGTGCCACCAGCAGAGACGGGAAAGCCCTTTGGACAACAGATACGCAGTATTTT. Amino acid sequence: CATSRDGKALWTTDTQYF.

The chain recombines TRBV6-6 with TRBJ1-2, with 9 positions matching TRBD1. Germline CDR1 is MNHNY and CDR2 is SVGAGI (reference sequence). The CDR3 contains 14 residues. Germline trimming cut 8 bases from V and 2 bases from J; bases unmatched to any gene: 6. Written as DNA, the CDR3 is TGTGCCAGCGGTCCGGGACAGGGAAACTATGGCTACACCTTC. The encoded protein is CASGPGQGNYGYTF.

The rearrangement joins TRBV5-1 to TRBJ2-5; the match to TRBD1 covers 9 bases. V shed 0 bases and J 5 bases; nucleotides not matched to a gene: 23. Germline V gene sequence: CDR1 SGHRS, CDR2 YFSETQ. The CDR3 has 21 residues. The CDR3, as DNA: TGCGCCAGCAGCTTGGACAGGTGGAGCCGGGGACAGGGCCCAAATTGGGAGACCCAGTACTTC. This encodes CASSLDRWSRGQGPNWETQYF.